This entry concerns a single T cell receptor (beta chain). The antigen remains undetermined. CDR3 length equals 17 residues. Germline CDR1 reads DFQATT; CDR2 reads SNEGSKA (reference sequence). V lost 3 bases and J lost 7; bases outside the gene matches: 13. The data derive from a study of blood T cells in healthy people across ages. The use of a sample-barcoded 5' primer and a J-beta primer mix characterized a second PCR of roughly 6 to 12 cycles. Via MiXCR, TCRdb re-called the 5' RACE reads, giving one row per CDR3 protein. Here the sample spans approximately 1.5 million distinct CDR3 sequences, approximately 39% being singletons. Study-level results: Getting older went along with TCR beta diversity per million T cells dropping roughly linearly. When one million T cells were used, diversity estimates were thought to be underestimates.

The sample comprised blood. This sequence was found in a woman aged 18-30 years in good health. The chain combines TRBV20-1 with TRBJ1-6; 9 bases fit TRBD1. CDR3 residues: CSARGGDRVIENSPLHF. CDR3 in DNA: TGCAGTGCTAGGGGCGGGGACAGGGTGATAGAAAATTCACCCCTCCACTTT.